This T cell receptor beta chain appears in the sequencing data of a study of graft-versus-host responses after intestinal transplantation. In its sample, this clone was seen a few times. This table comes from immunoSEQ multiplex PCR, and its TCRdb copy is limited to in-frame clones, with some not included. The table lists over 45,000 clones, 70% to 90% of them singletons. From germline, CDR1 is MDHEN and CDR2 SYDVKM. This CDR3 contains 15 residues. Trimming took 3 bases from V and 6 from J; bases not matched to a gene: 5. The V gene is TRBV28, the J gene TRBJ1-3; the match to TRBD1 covers 10 bases. The clonotype comes from a human patient who received an intestinal transplant, so some T cells may come from the graft donor. Material: PBMCs, obtained 26 days after transplant. The CDR3 nucleotides are TGTGCCAGCAGTTTCCTAGGACAGGGGGAAAACACCATATATTTT. This encodes CASSFLGQGENTIYF. The variable domain in full, with the rest retrieved from reference TRBV28 and TRBJ1-3, is DVKVTQSSRYLVKRTGEKVFLECVQDMDHENMFWYRQDPGLGLRLIYFSYDVKMKEKGDIPEGYSVSREKKERFSLILESASTNQTSMYLCASSFLGQGENTIYFGEGSWLTVV.